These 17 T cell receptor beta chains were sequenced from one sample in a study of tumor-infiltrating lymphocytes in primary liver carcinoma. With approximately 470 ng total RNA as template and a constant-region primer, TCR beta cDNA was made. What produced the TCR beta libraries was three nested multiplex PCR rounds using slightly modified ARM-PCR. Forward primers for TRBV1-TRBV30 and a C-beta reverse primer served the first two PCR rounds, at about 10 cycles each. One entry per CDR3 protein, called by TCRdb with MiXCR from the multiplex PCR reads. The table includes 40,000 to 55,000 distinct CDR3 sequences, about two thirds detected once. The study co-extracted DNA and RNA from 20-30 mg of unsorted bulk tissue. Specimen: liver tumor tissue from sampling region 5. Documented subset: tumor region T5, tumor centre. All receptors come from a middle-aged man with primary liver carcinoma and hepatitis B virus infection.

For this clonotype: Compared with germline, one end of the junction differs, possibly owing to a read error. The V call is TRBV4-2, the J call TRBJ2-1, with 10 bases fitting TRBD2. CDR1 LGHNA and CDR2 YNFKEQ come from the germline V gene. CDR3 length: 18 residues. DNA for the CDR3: TGTACCAGCAGGTTGTTTCTAGCGGGAGACGGTTCCTACAATGAGCAGTTCTTC. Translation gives CTSRLFLAGDGSYNEQFF.

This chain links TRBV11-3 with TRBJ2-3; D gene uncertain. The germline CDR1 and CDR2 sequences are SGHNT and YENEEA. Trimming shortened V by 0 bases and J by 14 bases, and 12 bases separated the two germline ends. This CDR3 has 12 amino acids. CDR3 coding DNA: TGTGCCAGCAGCTTAGAGCCCCAGCTCCGGTATTTT. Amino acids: CASSLEPQLRYF. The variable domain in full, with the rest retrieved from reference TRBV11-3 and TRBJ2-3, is EAGVVQSPRYKIIEKKQPVAFWCNPISGHNTLYWYLQNLGQGPELLIRYENEEAVDDSQLPKDRFSAERLKGVDSTLKIQPAELGDSAVYLCASSLEPQLRYFGPGTRLTVL.

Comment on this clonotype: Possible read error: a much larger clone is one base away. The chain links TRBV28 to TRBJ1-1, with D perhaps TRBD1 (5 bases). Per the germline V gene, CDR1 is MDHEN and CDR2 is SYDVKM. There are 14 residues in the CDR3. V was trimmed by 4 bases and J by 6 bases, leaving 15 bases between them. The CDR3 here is CASSSQGAIAEAFF. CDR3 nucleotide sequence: TGTGCCAGCAGTTCTCAGGGAGCGATAGCTGAAGCTTTCTTT.

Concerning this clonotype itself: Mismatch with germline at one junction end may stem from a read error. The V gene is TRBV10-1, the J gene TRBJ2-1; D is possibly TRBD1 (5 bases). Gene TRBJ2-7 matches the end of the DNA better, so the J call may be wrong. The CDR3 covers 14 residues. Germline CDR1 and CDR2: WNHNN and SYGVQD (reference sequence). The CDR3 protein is CGSNDRSSYNEQYF. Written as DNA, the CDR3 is TGCGGCAGCAACGACAGAAGCTCCTACAATGAGCAGTACTTC.

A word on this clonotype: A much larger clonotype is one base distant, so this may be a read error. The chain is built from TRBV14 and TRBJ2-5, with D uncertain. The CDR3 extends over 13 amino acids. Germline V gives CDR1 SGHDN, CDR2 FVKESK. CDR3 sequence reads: CASSTRHQETQYF. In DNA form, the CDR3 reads TGTGCCAGCAGCACAAGGCACCAGGAGACCCAGTACTTC.

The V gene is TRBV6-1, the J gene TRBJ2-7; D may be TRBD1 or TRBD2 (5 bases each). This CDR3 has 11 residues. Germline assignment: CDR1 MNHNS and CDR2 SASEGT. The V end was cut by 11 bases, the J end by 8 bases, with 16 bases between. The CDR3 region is CAGGPRDQQYF. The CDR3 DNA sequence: TGTGCCGGCGGTCCTCGGGACCAGCAGTACTTC.

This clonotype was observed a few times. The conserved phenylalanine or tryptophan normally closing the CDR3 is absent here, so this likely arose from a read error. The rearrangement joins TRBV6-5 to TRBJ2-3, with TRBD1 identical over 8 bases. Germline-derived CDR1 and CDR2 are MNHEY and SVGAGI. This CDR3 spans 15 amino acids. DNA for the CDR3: TGTGCCAGCAGTTACCGGGACAGGTCCACAGATACACAGTATTTG. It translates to CASSYRDRSTDTQYL.

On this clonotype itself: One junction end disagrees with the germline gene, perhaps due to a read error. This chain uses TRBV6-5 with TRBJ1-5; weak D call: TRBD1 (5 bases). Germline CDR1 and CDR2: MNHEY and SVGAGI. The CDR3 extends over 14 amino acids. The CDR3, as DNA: TGTGCCAACAGTAAATTACAGGAGAATCATCCCCAGCATTTT. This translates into CANSKLQENHPQHF.

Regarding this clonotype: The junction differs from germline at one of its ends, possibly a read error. CDR3: CANSLGKLAELAKNIQYF. CDR3 bases: TGTGCCAACAGCTTAGGAAAACTAGCGGAGTTAGCCAAAAACATTCAGTACTTC. The V call is TRBV11-2, the J call TRBJ2-4, with TRBD2 matching 8 bases. This CDR3 spans 18 amino acids. Germline V lookup: CDR1 SGHAT, CDR2 FQNNGV.

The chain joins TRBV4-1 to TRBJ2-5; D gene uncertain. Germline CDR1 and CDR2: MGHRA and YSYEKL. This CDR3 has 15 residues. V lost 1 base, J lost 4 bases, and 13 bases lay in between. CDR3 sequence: CASSQGLGKGETQYF. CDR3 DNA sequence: TGCGCCAGCAGCCAAGGATTAGGTAAGGGAGAGACCCAGTACTTC.

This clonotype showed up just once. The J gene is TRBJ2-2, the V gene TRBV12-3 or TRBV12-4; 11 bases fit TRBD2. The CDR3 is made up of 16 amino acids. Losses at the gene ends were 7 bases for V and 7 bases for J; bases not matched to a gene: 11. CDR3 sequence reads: CASTELAGVAGGELFF. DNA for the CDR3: TGTGCCAGCACCGAACTAGCGGGAGTTGCTGGCGGGGAGCTGTTTTTT.

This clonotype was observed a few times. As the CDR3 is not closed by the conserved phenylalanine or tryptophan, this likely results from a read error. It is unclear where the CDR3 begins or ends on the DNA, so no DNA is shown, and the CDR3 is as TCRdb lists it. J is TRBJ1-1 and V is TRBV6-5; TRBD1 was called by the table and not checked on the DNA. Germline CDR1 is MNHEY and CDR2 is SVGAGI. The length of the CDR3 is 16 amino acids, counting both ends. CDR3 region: CASSPGDGIRNTEVFL.

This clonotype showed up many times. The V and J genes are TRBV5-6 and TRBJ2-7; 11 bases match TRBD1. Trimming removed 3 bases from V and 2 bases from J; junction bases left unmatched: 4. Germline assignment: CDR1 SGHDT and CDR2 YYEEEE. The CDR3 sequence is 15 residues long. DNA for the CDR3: TGTGCCAGCAGCTCACCGGGACAGGGGGCCTACGAGCAGTACTTC. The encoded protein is CASSSPGQGAYEQYF.

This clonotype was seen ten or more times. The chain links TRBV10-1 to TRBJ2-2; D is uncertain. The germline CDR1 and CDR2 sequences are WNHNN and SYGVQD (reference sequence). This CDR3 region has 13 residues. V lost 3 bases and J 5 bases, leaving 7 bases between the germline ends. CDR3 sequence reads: CASSEIETGELFF. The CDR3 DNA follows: TGCGCCAGCAGTGAAATCGAAACCGGGGAGCTGTTTTTT.

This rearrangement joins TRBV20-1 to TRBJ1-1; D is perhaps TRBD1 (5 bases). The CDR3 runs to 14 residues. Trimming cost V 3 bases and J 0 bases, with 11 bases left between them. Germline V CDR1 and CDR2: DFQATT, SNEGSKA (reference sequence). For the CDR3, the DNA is TGCAGTGCTAGTCGAGACAGCCTGAACACTGAAGCTTTCTTT. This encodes CSASRDSLNTEAFF.

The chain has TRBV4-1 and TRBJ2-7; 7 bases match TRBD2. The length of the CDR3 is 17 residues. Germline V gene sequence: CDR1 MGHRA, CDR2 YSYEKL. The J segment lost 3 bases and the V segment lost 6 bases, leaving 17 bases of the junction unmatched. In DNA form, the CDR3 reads TGCGCCAGCAGTCAACTGGGAGGAACTGGCGGGAGCTACGAGCAGTACTTC. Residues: CASSQLGGTGGSYEQYF.

CDR3 sequence (DNA): TGTGCCAGCAGTTACTGCCGGGTTAGCGGAACCACAGATACGCAGTATTTT. This codes for CASSYCRVSGTTDTQYF. The rearrangement uses TRBV6-5 and TRBJ2-3; a possible D gene is TRBD2 (6 bases). Germline V CDR1 and CDR2: MNHEY, SVGAGI. The CDR3 spans 17 residues. V lost 1 base and J 2 bases, leaving 16 bases between the germline ends.